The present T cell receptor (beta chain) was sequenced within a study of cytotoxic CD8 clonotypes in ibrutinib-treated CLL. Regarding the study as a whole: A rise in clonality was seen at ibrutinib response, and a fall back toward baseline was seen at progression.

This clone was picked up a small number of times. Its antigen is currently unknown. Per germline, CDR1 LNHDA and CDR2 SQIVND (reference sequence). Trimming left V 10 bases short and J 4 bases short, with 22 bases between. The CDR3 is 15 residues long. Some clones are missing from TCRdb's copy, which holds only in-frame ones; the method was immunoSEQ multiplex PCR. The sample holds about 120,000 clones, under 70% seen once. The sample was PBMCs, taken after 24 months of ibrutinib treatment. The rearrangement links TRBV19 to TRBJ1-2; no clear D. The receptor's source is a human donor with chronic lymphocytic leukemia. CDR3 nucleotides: TGTGCCACCCAGGCCGCAAGAGGTCGAGGCTATGGCTACACCTTC. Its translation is CATQAARGRGYGYTF.